The 30 T cell receptor beta chains given below trace back to one sample, sequenced in a study of blood T cell repertoires in COVID-19. The assay was immunoSEQ multiplex PCR, and TCRdb's table has in-frame clones only and misses some. The sample shows roughly 140,000 clones, around four fifths of them seen only once. Sequenced: peripheral blood. Every receptor here comes from a human donor in a cohort sampled during active COVID-19.

The chain combines TRBV4-2 with TRBJ1-1; D possibly corresponds to TRBD1 (6 bases). The V end was cut by 8 bases, the J end by 0 bases, with 13 bases between. Germline lookup yields CDR1 LGHNA and CDR2 YNFKEQ. This CDR3 comprises 14 residues. The CDR3 here is CASGDQGLNTEAFF. The CDR3 region has the DNA TGTGCCAGCGGGGACCAGGGGTTGAACACTGAAGCTTTCTTT.

The sample holds a few counts of this clone. V is TRBV5-1 and J is TRBJ2-1; 7 bases line up with TRBD2. The CDR3 loop spans 15 amino acids. With V trimmed by 2 bases and J by 9 bases, 11 bases remained unmatched. Germline CDR1 is SGHRS and CDR2 is YFSETQ. The CDR3 is CASSFRLAGAGEQFF. The CDR3 DNA sequence: TGCGCCAGCAGCTTCCGACTAGCCGGGGCGGGTGAGCAGTTCTTC.

V is TRBV28 and J is TRBJ2-7; 9 bases match TRBD1. J gave up 4 bases and V 6 bases, and 4 bases lay outside the gene matches. The length of the CDR3 is 13 residues. Germline loops: CDR1 MDHEN, CDR2 SYDVKM. This chain's CDR3 is CASRRTGEYEQYF. In nucleotides, the CDR3 is TGTGCCAGCAGGCGGACAGGGGAGTACGAGCAGTACTTC.

This sequence joins TRBV7-3 and TRBJ2-5; possibly TRBD2 for D (6 bases). In germline, CDR1 is SGHTA, CDR2 FQGTGA. Trimming removed 2 bases from V and 5 bases from J, with 21 bases in between. The CDR3 consists of 17 residues. CDR3 sequence reads: CASSLSVRLEVDETQYF. CDR3 DNA: TGTGCCAGCAGCTTATCCGTCCGACTAGAGGTTGATGAGACCCAGTACTTC.

CDR3 bases: TGTGCCAGCAGTTCAGGGACTAGCGGATCGCCGTACGAGCAGTACTTC. Residues: CASSSGTSGSPYEQYF. This chain links TRBV27 with TRBJ2-7; 11 nucleotides agree with TRBD2. V was clipped by 4 bases and J by 4 bases; unmatched bases: 9. Germline V gives CDR1 MNHEY, CDR2 SMNVEV (reference sequence). The CDR3 totals 16 residues.

The chain links TRBV19 to TRBJ2-2, with TRBD2 as a possible D gene (6 bases). The CDR3 is 15 residues long. The ends were cut back, 3 bases at V and 8 bases at J, with 16 bases in the middle. Germline assignment: CDR1 LNHDA and CDR2 SQIVND (reference sequence). CDR3 sequence: CASSIGGWGVGELFF. CDR3 nucleotide sequence: TGTGCCAGTAGTATTGGAGGGTGGGGAGTTGGGGAGCTGTTTTTT.

V usage is TRBV5-6 and J usage is TRBJ1-1; 9 bases fit TRBD1. V was pared by 4 bases and J by 6 bases, with 4 bases of the junction left unmatched. CDR3 length equals 13 residues. Germline V gene lookup returns CDR1 SGHDT and CDR2 YYEEEE. The CDR3 is CASSVDRGAEAFF. CDR3 nucleotide sequence: TGTGCCAGCAGCGTCGACAGGGGGGCTGAAGCTTTCTTT.

The sample holds one count of this clone. The chain is built from TRBV28 and TRBJ1-1; D is undetermined. V was cut by 6 bases and J by 0 bases, with 8 bases left in between. Germline assignment: CDR1 MDHEN and CDR2 SYDVKM. The length of the CDR3 is 13 residues. CDR3 DNA: TGTGCCAGCAGCTTAACGGTGAACACTGAAGCTTTCTTT. This sequence encodes CASSLTVNTEAFF.

This clone was observed a few times. This rearrangement joins TRBV10-3 to TRBJ2-2; no reliable D call. Germline V gene data show CDR1 as ENHRY and CDR2 as SYGVKD. V gave up 6 bases and J gave up 4 bases, with 9 bases separating them. The CDR3 runs 13 residues. The CDR3 coding sequence is TGTGCCATCAGCATCTCAGGCACCGGGGAGCTGTTTTTT. Amino acids: CAISISGTGELFF.

This clone is a singleton in its sample. J is TRBJ2-3 and V is TRBV5-4; the match to TRBD1 covers 10 bases. This CDR3 region has 17 residues. Unmatched junction bases numbered 5, after V lost 0 bases and J lost 1 base. CDR1 and CDR2 from the germline V gene are SGHNT and YYREEE (reference sequence). The CDR3 sequence: CASSLAGQGTRTDTQYF. For the CDR3, the DNA is TGTGCCAGCAGCTTGGCGGGACAGGGGACACGCACAGATACGCAGTATTTT. The full variable domain, in which reference TRBV5-4 and TRBJ2-3 provide the parts outside the CDR3, is ETGVTQSPTHLIKTRGQQVTLRCSSQSGHNTVSWYQQALGQGPQFIFQYYREEENGRGNFPPRFSGLQFPNYSSELNVNALELDDSALYLCASSLAGQGTRTDTQYFGPGTRLTVL.

Remarks on this clone: The sample carries other DNA sequences with the same CDR3. This rearrangement joins TRBV7-2 to TRBJ2-1; 9 bases are a match to TRBD2. The germline gives CDR1 SGHTA, CDR2 FQGNSA. The CDR3 is 15 residues long. The ends lost 6 bases at V and 4 bases at J; junction bases unmatched: 7. CDR3 sequence: CASSSTSGQYNEQFF. As DNA, the CDR3 is TGTGCCAGCAGTTCGACTAGCGGCCAATACAATGAGCAGTTCTTC.

This clone was counted a few times. The same CDR3 arises from other DNA sequences in this sample as well. The chain uses TRBV19 and TRBJ1-1, with D maybe TRBD1 (5 bases). The CDR3 runs 14 residues. V was trimmed by 0 bases and J by 0 bases, leaving 5 bases between them. In germline, CDR1 is LNHDA, CDR2 SQIVND (reference sequence). The CDR3 sequence is CASSIDRVNTEAFF. DNA for the CDR3: TGTGCCAGTAGTATAGACAGGGTGAACACTGAAGCTTTCTTT.

V gene TRBV6-5 combines with J gene TRBJ1-2, with TRBD1 identical over 7 bases. Germline V gives CDR1 MNHEY, CDR2 SVGAGI. V shed 0 bases and J 8 bases; nucleotides not matched to a gene: 6. The CDR3 contains 14 residues. CDR3 loop: CASSYSDRSGGYTF. CDR3 DNA: TGTGCCAGCAGTTACTCGGACAGGTCGGGAGGCTACACCTTC.

This chain links TRBV7-2 with TRBJ1-2, with a tentative D call TRBD1 (6 bases). The CDR3 covers 15 residues. Germline V CDR1 and CDR2: SGHTA, FQGNSA. Trimming took 2 bases from V and 4 from J, leaving 14 bases between them. This CDR3 reads CASSLTWGQGYGYTF. CDR3 in DNA: TGTGCCAGCAGCTTAACGTGGGGGCAGGGCTATGGCTACACCTTC.

V gene TRBV7-9 combines with J gene TRBJ2-2; 10 bases match TRBD2. Germline CDR1 is SEHNR and CDR2 is FQNEAQ (reference sequence). This CDR3 has 17 residues. Trimming took 4 bases from V and 4 from J; bases not matched to a gene: 9. The CDR3 loop reads CASSYGLAGVPTGELFF. The CDR3 bases are TGTGCCAGCAGCTACGGGCTAGCGGGGGTACCCACCGGGGAGCTGTTTTTT. Supplemented by reference TRBV7-9 and TRBJ2-2, the full variable domain reads DTGVSQNPRHKITKRGQNVTFRCDPISEHNRLYWYRQTLGQGPEFLTYFQNEAQLEKSRLLSDRFSAERPKGSFSTLEIQRTEQGDSAMYLCASSYGLAGVPTGELFFGEGSRLTVL.

The rearrangement links TRBV18 to TRBJ2-1, with 11 positions matching TRBD1. J gave up 11 bases and V 2 bases, and 11 bases lay outside the gene matches. Germline assignment: CDR1 KGHSH and CDR2 LQKENI. This CDR3 spans 16 amino acids. The CDR3 DNA sequence: TGTGCCAGCTCACCAAACCGAGGGACAGGGGGTTTGAAGCAGTTCTTC. This encodes CASSPNRGTGGLKQFF.

This sequence joins TRBV23-1 and TRBJ2-7; tentative D call: TRBD1 (5 bases). TRBV23-1 is assigned to the ORF class and has an uncertain function. The CDR3 contains 16 residues. V was cut by 3 bases and J by 0 bases, with 15 bases left in between. In DNA form, the CDR3 reads TGCGCCAGCAGTCAGCAGGGATCAATTTCCTCCTACGAGCAGTACTTC. It encodes CASSQQGSISSYEQYF.

V and J are TRBV10-3 and TRBJ1-3, with D perhaps matching TRBD1 (6 bases). There are 12 residues in the CDR3. V was clipped by 8 bases and J by 4 bases, with 9 bases between them. Germline values: CDR1 ENHRY, CDR2 SYGVKD. Here the CDR3 reads CAIGGAGNTIYF. In DNA form, the CDR3 reads TGTGCCATCGGGGGGGCGGGAAACACCATATATTTT.

V is TRBV11-2 and J is TRBJ1-4; D is undetermined. The CDR3 sequence is 16 residues long. The V gene's germline CDR1 is SGHAT and CDR2 FQNNGV. Trimming cost V 1 base and J 1 base, with 10 bases left between them. The DNA for the CDR3 is TGTGCCAGCAGCTTAGTCGTGTCCCTAACTAATGAAAAACTGTTTTTT. Protein product: CASSLVVSLTNEKLFF.

The chain recombines TRBV2 with TRBJ1-2; D may be TRBD1 (5 bases). Per the germline V gene, CDR1 is SNHLY and CDR2 is FYNNEI. The CDR3 spans 15 residues. The V and J ends lost 0 bases and 8 bases respectively, with 16 bases between them. CDR3 bases: TGTGCCAGCAGTGAAGCGCTTAGGGGAGGTAACGGCTACACCTTC. Its translation: CASSEALRGGNGYTF.

This chain joins TRBV20-1 and TRBJ1-3; the D gene is possibly TRBD1 (6 bases). The CDR3 length is 14 residues. Trimming took off 3 bases at V and 2 bases at J, with 11 bases between the two ends. Germline lookup yields CDR1 DFQATT and CDR2 SNEGSKA (reference sequence). The CDR3 DNA follows: TGCAGTGCTAGTGGGGGCAACCCTGGAAACACCATATATTTT. Amino acid sequence: CSASGGNPGNTIYF.

The rearrangement links TRBV19 to TRBJ1-4; D remains unclear. The V and J ends lost 10 bases and 7 bases respectively, with 16 bases between them. The germline V gene encodes CDR1 LNHDA and CDR2 SQIVND (reference sequence). This CDR3 is 13 amino acids long. The CDR3 reads CATLGRETEKLFF. Written as DNA, the CDR3 is TGTGCCACCCTAGGACGGGAGACTGAAAAACTGTTTTTT.

The gene calls are TRBV30 and TRBJ2-5; TRBD1 might be the D (6 bases). Germline values: CDR1 GTSNPN, CDR2 SVGIG (reference sequence). CDR3 length: 15 residues. Trimming removed 3 bases at V and 5 bases at J, with 19 bases between. The CDR3 region is CAWSAMGHKSETQYF. The DNA of the CDR3 is TGTGCCTGGAGCGCCATGGGACACAAGAGCGAGACCCAGTACTTC.

The rearrangement uses TRBV10-3 and TRBJ2-7, with 8 bases matching TRBD2. Unmatched junction bases numbered 6, after V lost 4 bases and J lost 4 bases. The CDR3 loop spans 14 amino acids. Germline V gene lookup returns CDR1 ENHRY and CDR2 SYGVKD. The CDR3 here is CAISVAGGQYEQYF. The CDR3 nucleotides are TGTGCCATCAGTGTTGCGGGGGGACAATACGAGCAGTACTTC.

The V and J genes are TRBV5-4 and TRBJ2-7, with TRBD1 matching 7 bases. The V gene's germline CDR1 is SGHNT and CDR2 YYREEE (reference sequence). The CDR3 totals 14 residues. The J segment lost 5 bases and the V segment lost 6 bases, leaving 11 bases of the junction unmatched. The chain's CDR3 is CASTPDRASDEQYF. The CDR3 DNA reads as TGTGCCAGCACCCCTGACAGGGCGAGCGACGAGCAGTACTTC.

This chain links TRBV30 with TRBJ1-3; 7 bases align to TRBD1. V was pared by 7 bases and J by 4 bases, with 7 bases of the junction left unmatched. The CDR3 is 13 residues long. Germline loops: CDR1 GTSNPN, CDR2 SVGIG (reference sequence). The chain's CDR3 is CAYATGFGNTIYF. The CDR3 DNA is TGTGCCTACGCGACAGGGTTCGGAAACACCATATATTTT.

The chain uses TRBV19 and TRBJ2-7; 8 positions agree with TRBD1. Trimming at V came to 4 bases and at J to 4 bases, leaving 9 bases not matched to a gene. This CDR3 contains 15 residues. Germline CDR1 and CDR2: LNHDA and SQIVND (reference sequence). CDR3 nucleotide sequence: TGTGCCAGTAGTACCACCTCCGGACAGGGTTACGAGCAGTACTTC. It codes for CASSTTSGQGYEQYF.

V is TRBV3-1 (or the pseudogene TRBV3-2) and J is TRBJ2-3, with a tentative D call TRBD2 (5 bases). The CDR3 extends over 15 amino acids. V dropped 4 bases and J dropped 4 bases, with 15 bases sitting between them. Germline lookup yields CDR1 LGHDT and CDR2 YNNKEL (reference sequence). CDR3: CASSRGLPKADTQYF. CDR3 nucleotide sequence: TGTGCCAGCAGCCGAGGACTCCCAAAGGCAGATACGCAGTATTTT.

The rearrangement joins TRBV7-9 to TRBJ1-5; D ambiguous. V lost 1 base and J 7 bases, leaving 5 bases between the germline ends. This CDR3 has 12 residues. Germline-derived CDR1 and CDR2 are SEHNR and FQNEAQ (reference sequence). The CDR3: CASSLGSQPQHF. CDR3 coding DNA: TGTGCCAGCAGCTTAGGAAGCCAGCCCCAGCATTTT. Looking up the rest from reference TRBV7-9 and TRBJ1-5 gives the full variable domain: DTGVSQNPRHKITKRGQNVTFRCDPISEHNRLYWYRQTLGQGPEFLTYFQNEAQLEKSRLLSDRFSAERPKGSFSTLEIQRTEQGDSAMYLCASSLGSQPQHFGDGTRLSIL.

The gene calls are TRBV28 and TRBJ2-1, with TRBD2 identical over 11 bases. The germline CDR1 and CDR2 sequences are MDHEN and SYDVKM. The CDR3 is 16 residues long. V gave up 3 bases and J gave up 2 bases; unmatched junction bases: 3. The CDR3 here is CASSFLLAGAYNEQFF. The CDR3 nucleotides read TGTGCCAGCAGTTTCTTACTAGCGGGGGCCTACAATGAGCAGTTCTTC.